A selection of T cell receptor beta chains follows, all from one sample in a study of CD8+ T cells in alopecia areata. Only in-frame clones appear in the TCRdb table, and some are missing; sequencing was by immunoSEQ multiplex PCR. The table includes 210,000 or so clones, more than 60% detected once. Sequencing used CD4+ T cells sorted from blood, obtained at approximately week 42, from a patient treated with tofacitinib. The receptors were gathered from a human donor with alopecia areata. CDR3s include the opening cysteine and the closing phenylalanine or tryptophan. A D gene is named only where the DNA matches it firmly. Rows may omit the clone size; those that give it use once, few, many or a size class.

D gene: TRBD1; J gene: TRBJ2-3; V gene: TRBV4-1; clone size: .; CDR3 protein: CASSLRTGNTDTQYF; CDR3 DNA: TGCGCCAGCAGCTTACGGACAGGGAACACAGATACGCAGTATTTT
D gene: .; J gene: TRBJ1-1; V gene: TRBV5-1; clone size: .; CDR3 protein: CASSTRDILNTEAFF; CDR3 DNA: TGCGCCAGCAGCACCCGGGACATACTGAACACTGAAGCTTTCTTT
D gene: .; J gene: TRBJ1-5; V gene: TRBV6-6; clone size: .; CDR3 protein: CASRSTGMGNQPQHF; CDR3 DNA: TGTGCCAGCAGGTCTACAGGGATGGGCAATCAGCCCCAGCATTTT
D gene: .; J gene: TRBJ2-3; V gene: TRBV10-3; clone size: .; CDR3 protein: CAIRENPVLGGPDTQYF; CDR3 DNA: TGTGCCATCAGAGAAAATCCGGTTCTCGGGGGCCCAGATACGCAGTATTTT
D gene: TRBD1; J gene: TRBJ1-6; V gene: TRBV6-1; clone size: .; CDR3 protein: CASRFPGQNSPLHF; CDR3 DNA: TGTGCCAGCCGATTTCCGGGACAGAATTCACCCCTCCACTTT
D gene: .; J gene: TRBJ2-3; V gene: TRBV29-1; clone size: .; CDR3 protein: CSVDVGAADTQYF; CDR3 DNA: TGCAGCGTTGATGTGGGGGCTGCAGATACGCAGTATTTT
D gene: .; J gene: TRBJ1-1; V gene: TRBV19; clone size: once; CDR3 protein: CASSTQVNTEAFF; CDR3 DNA: TGTGCCAGTAGTACACAGGTGAACACTGAAGCTTTCTTT
D gene: .; J gene: TRBJ1-1; V gene: TRBV4-3; clone size: once; CDR3 protein: CASSQQLQGGYEAFF; CDR3 DNA: TGCGCCAGCAGCCAACAACTACAGGGAGGGTATGAAGCTTTCTTT
D gene: .; J gene: TRBJ1-2; V gene: TRBV29-1; clone size: .; CDR3 protein: CSVREYGYTF; CDR3 DNA: TGCAGCGTTCGGGAATATGGCTACACCTTC
D gene: .; J gene: TRBJ1-2; V gene: TRBV30; clone size: .; CDR3 protein: CAWRGRNYGYTF; CDR3 DNA: TGTGCCTGGCGCGGGAGGAACTATGGCTACACCTTC
D gene: .; J gene: TRBJ2-2; V gene: TRBV27; clone size: .; CDR3 protein: CASSLLGGELFF; CDR3 DNA: TGTGCCAGCAGTTTGTTGGGCGGGGAGCTGTTTTTT
D gene: .; J gene: TRBJ1-1; V gene: TRBV7-9; clone size: .; CDR3 protein: CASSRENTEAFF; CDR3 DNA: TGTGCCAGCAGCCGAGAGAACACTGAAGCTTTCTTT
D gene: .; J gene: TRBJ2-2; V gene: TRBV7-2; clone size: few; CDR3 protein: CASSHPPVLTEGYAGELFF; CDR3 DNA: TGTGCCAGCAGCCATCCCCCCGTCCTTACCGAAGGATACGCCGGGGAGCTGTTTTTT
D gene: .; J gene: TRBJ2-5; V gene: TRBV11-2; clone size: few; CDR3 protein: CASSSSGGPTETQYF; CDR3 DNA: TGTGCCAGCAGCTCGAGTGGGGGCCCGACAGAGACCCAGTACTTC
D gene: .; J gene: TRBJ1-1; V gene: TRBV4-1; clone size: .; CDR3 protein: CASSQEPSRGANTEAFF; CDR3 DNA: TGCGCCAGCAGCCAAGAGCCCTCCCGGGGGGCGAACACTGAAGCTTTCTTT
D gene: TRBD1; J gene: TRBJ1-2; V gene: TRBV4-3; clone size: .; CDR3 protein: CASSQGQGVEGYTF; CDR3 DNA: TGCGCCAGCAGCCAGGGACAGGGGGTGGAAGGCTACACCTTC
D gene: TRBD1; J gene: TRBJ2-7; V gene: TRBV29-1; clone size: .; CDR3 protein: CSVEGQDYEQYF; CDR3 DNA: TGCAGCGTTGAGGGACAGGACTACGAGCAGTACTTC
D gene: .; J gene: TRBJ2-5; V gene: TRBV18; clone size: .; CDR3 protein: CASSLKHQETQYF; CDR3 DNA: TGTGCCAGCTCACTAAAACACCAAGAGACCCAGTACTTC
D gene: TRBD1; J gene: TRBJ1-1; V gene: TRBV29-1; clone size: .; CDR3 protein: CSARNRGPKAFF; CDR3 DNA: TGCAGCGCTAGAAACAGGGGGCCGAAAGCTTTCTTT
D gene: TRBD1; J gene: TRBJ2-7; V gene: TRBV28; clone size: .; CDR3 protein: CASSFRKKTGQDSYEQYF; CDR3 DNA: TGTGCCAGCAGTTTCCGCAAAAAAACGGGACAGGACTCCTACGAGCAGTACTTC
D gene: .; J gene: TRBJ1-2; V gene: TRBV2; clone size: .; CDR3 protein: CASSETNLGGYTF; CDR3 DNA: TGTGCCAGCAGTGAGACCAACCTAGGGGGCTACACCTTC
D gene: .; J gene: TRBJ2-1; V gene: TRBV7-3; clone size: few; CDR3 protein: CASSGGPNNEQFF; CDR3 DNA: TGTGCCAGCTCTGGGGGGCCCAACAATGAGCAGTTCTTC
D gene: .; J gene: TRBJ2-3; V gene: TRBV20-1; clone size: .; CDR3 protein: CSAHTDTQYF; CDR3 DNA: TGCAGTGCCCACACAGATACGCAGTATTTT
D gene: TRBD1; J gene: TRBJ2-1; V gene: TRBV9; clone size: .; CDR3 protein: CASSERDRGRNEQFF; CDR3 DNA: TGTGCCAGCAGCGAAAGGGACAGGGGCCGGAATGAGCAGTTCTTC
D gene: .; J gene: TRBJ1-1; V gene: TRBV19; clone size: .; CDR3 protein: CASSIQGAAFF; CDR3 DNA: TGTGCCAGTAGTATTCAGGGTGCGGCTTTCTTT
D gene: TRBD1; J gene: TRBJ2-2; V gene: TRBV29-1; clone size: few; CDR3 protein: CSATLLDRGMSTGELFF; CDR3 DNA: TGCAGCGCAACACTGCTTGACAGGGGAATGTCCACCGGGGAGCTGTTTTTT